These 5 T cell receptor beta chains were sequenced from one sample in a study of T cells after yellow fever vaccination. TCRdb redid the calling of the 5' RACE reads with MiXCR, one entry per CDR3 protein. In the table there are approximately 550,000 distinct CDR3 sequences, about 19% of which are singletons. The sequencing here drew on PBMCs, taken 15 days after the yellow fever booster vaccination. These TCRs come from a man younger than 45 who received the YFV17D yellow fever vaccine.

This chain joins TRBV6-1 and TRBJ2-5; no firm D call. Germline values: CDR1 MNHNS, CDR2 SASEGT. The CDR3 length is 13 residues. Between the trimmed V and J ends, which lost 3 bases and 6 bases, there was a span of 11 bases. The CDR3 reads CASSEADGQTQYF. The CDR3, as DNA: TGTGCCAGCAGTGAGGCAGACGGGCAGACCCAGTACTTC.

This clonotype was counted between two and nine times. V is TRBV7-2 and J is TRBJ1-2; no clear D. V was pared by 5 bases and J by 2 bases, with 12 bases between. Looked up from germline, CDR1 is SGHTA and CDR2 is FQGNSA. The CDR3 covers 14 residues. CDR3: CASSPRRENYGYTF. The CDR3 nucleotides read TGTGCCAGCAGCCCCCGGAGGGAGAACTATGGCTACACCTTC.

This clonotype was seen more than once but under ten times. This rearrangement joins TRBV5-8 to TRBJ1-3; D not resolved. The length of the CDR3 is 16 residues. The V gene's germline CDR1 is SGHTS and CDR2 YDEGEE. V was shortened by 1 base and J by 0 bases, with 11 bases between the two germline ends. The chain's CDR3 is CASSLLRTNSGNTIYF. In DNA, the CDR3 is TGTGCCAGCAGCTTGCTCCGCACTAACTCTGGAAACACCATATATTTT.

This clonotype was seen repeatedly, ten times or more. V and J are TRBV10-3 and TRBJ2-3, with 9 bases matching TRBD2. The CDR3 consists of 15 residues. Germline V gives CDR1 ENHRY, CDR2 SYGVKD. After removal of 5 bases from V and 8 bases from J, the junction contained 11 bases not matched to a gene. CDR3 bases: TGTGCCATCAGTCCCCTTGCGGGAGGGCCCGGTACGCAGTATTTT. Translating gives CAISPLAGGPGTQYF.

This chain uses TRBV10-3 with TRBJ2-7; D uncertain. Trimming stripped 5 bases from V and 0 bases from J, with 17 bases between. From germline, CDR1 is ENHRY and CDR2 SYGVKD. The length of the CDR3 is 16 residues. CDR3 coding DNA: TGTGCCATCAGTAAAAGGGATAGGGCCTCCTCCTACGAGCAGTACTTC. Protein sequence: CAISKRDRASSYEQYF.